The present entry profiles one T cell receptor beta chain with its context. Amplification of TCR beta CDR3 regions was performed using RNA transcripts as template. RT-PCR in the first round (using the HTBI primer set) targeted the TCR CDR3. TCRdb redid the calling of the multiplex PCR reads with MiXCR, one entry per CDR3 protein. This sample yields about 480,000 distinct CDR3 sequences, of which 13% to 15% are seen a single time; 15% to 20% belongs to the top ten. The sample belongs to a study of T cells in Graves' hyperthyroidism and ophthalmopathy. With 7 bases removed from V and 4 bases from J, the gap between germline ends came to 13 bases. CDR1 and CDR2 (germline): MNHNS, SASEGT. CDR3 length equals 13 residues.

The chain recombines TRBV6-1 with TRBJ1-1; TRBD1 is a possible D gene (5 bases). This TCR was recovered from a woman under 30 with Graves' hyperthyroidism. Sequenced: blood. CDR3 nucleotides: TGTGCCAGCACGGGACGGAGCCTCACTGAAGCTTTCTTT. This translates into CASTGRSLTEAFF.